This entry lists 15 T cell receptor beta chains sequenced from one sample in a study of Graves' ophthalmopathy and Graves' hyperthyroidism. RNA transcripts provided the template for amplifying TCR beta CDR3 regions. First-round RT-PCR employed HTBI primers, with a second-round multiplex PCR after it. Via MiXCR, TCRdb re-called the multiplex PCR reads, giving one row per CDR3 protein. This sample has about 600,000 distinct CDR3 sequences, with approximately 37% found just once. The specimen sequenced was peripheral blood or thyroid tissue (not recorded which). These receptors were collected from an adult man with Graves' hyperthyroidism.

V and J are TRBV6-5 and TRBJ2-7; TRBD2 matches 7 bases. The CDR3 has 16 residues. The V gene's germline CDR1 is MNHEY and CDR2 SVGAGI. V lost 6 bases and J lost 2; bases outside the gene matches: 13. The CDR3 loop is CASRGTREAWTYEQYF. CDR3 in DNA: TGTGCCAGCAGGGGTACCCGGGAGGCGTGGACCTACGAGCAGTACTTC.

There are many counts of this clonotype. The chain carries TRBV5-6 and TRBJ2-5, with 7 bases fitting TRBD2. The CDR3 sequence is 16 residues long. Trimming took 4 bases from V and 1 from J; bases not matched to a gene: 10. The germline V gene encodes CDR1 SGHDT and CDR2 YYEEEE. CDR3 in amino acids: CASSATSPHTQETQYF. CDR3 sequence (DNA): TGTGCCAGCAGCGCGACTAGCCCCCATACCCAAGAGACCCAGTACTTC.

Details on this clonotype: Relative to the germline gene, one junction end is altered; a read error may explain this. The CDR3 loop reads CASSPGLSRSPLRF. The DNA for the CDR3 is TGCGCCAGCAGCCCGGGGCTGTCAAGATCACCTCTCCGCTTT. The chain recombines TRBV5-1 with TRBJ1-6, with a tentative D call TRBD1 (5 bases). CDR1 and CDR2 (germline): SGHRS, YFSETQ. The CDR3 totals 14 residues.

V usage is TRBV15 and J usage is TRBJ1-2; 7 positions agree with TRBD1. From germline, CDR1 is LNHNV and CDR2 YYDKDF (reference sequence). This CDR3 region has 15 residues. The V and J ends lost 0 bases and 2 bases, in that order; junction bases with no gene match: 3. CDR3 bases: TGTGCCACCAGCAGAGAAGGGGGCCTAAACTATGGCTACACCTTC. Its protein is CATSREGGLNYGYTF.

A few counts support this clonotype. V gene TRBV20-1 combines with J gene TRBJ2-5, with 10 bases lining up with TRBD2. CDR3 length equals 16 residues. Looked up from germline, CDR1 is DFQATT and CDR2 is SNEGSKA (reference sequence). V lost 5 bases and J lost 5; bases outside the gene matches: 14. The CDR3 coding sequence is TGCAGTGCTCAAGCGCCAAGCGGGAGGGCCGTGGAGACCCAGTACTTC. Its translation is CSAQAPSGRAVETQYF.

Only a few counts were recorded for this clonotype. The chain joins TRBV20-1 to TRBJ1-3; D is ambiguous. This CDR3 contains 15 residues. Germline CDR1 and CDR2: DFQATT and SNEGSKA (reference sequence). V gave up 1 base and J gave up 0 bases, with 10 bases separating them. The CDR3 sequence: CSARGTVNSGNTIYF. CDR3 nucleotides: TGCAGTGCTAGAGGGACGGTTAACTCTGGAAACACCATATATTTT.

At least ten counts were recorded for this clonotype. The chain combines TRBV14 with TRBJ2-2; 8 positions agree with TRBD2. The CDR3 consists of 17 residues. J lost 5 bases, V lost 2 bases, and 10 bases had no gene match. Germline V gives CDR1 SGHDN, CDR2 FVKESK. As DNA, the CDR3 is TGTGCCAGCAGCCAAAGCGGGAGAACCACAAGGACCGGGGAGCTGTTTTTT. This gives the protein CASSQSGRTTRTGELFF.

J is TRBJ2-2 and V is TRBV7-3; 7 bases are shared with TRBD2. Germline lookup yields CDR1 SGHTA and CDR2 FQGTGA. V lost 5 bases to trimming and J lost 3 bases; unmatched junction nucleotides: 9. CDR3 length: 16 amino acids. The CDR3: CASSPRLADYTGELFF. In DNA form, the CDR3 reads TGTGCCAGCAGCCCACGACTAGCAGACTACACCGGGGAGCTGTTTTTT.

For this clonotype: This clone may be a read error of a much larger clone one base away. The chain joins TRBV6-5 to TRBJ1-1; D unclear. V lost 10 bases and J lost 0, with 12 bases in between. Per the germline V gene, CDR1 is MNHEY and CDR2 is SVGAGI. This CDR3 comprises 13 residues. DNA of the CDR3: TGTGCCAACACACGGGGTATGAACACTGAAGCTTTCTTT. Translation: CANTRGMNTEAFF.

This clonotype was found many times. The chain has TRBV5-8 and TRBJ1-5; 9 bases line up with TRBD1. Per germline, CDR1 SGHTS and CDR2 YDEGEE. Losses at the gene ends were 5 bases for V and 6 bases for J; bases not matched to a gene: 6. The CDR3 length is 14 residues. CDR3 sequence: CASSRDRESQPQHF. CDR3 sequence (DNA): TGTGCCAGCAGTCGGGACAGGGAGAGTCAGCCCCAGCATTTT. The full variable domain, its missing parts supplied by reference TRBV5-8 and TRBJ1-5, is EAGVTQSPTHLIKTRGQQATLRCSPISGHTSVYWYQQALGLGLQFLLWYDEGEERNRGNFPPRFSGRQFPNYSSELNVNALELEDSALYLCASSRDRESQPQHFGDGTRLSIL.

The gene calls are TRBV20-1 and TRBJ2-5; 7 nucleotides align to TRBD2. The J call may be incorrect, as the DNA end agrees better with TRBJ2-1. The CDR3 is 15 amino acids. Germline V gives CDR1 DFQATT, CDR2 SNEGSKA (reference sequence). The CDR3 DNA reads TGCAGTGCTAGGGGGGGGACTACTTGGTACAATGAGCAGTTCTTC. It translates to CSARGGTTWYNEQFF.

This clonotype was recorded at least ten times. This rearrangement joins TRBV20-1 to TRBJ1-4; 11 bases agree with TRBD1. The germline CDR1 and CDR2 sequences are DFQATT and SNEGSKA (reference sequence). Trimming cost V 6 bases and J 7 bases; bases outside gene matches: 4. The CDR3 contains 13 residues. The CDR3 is CSAEGQGGEKLFF. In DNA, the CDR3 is TGCAGTGCCGAGGGACAGGGGGGTGAAAAACTGTTTTTT.

CDR3 in DNA: TGTGCCAGCAGCTTAGGACAGGGGAGAGGTGGCTACACCTTC. This gives the protein CASSLGQGRGGYTF. The chain joins TRBV7-9 to TRBJ1-2; 8 bases are shared with TRBD1. This CDR3 region has 14 residues. J lost 7 bases, V lost 1 base, and 5 bases had no gene match. CDR1 and CDR2 (germline): SEHNR, FQNEAQ (reference sequence).

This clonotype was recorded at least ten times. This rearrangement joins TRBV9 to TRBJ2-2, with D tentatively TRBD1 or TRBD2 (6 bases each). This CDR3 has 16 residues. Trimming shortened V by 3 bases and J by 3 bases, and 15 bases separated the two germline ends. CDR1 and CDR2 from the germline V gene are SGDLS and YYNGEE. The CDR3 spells CASSAKRAGDTGELFF. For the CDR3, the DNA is TGTGCCAGCAGCGCAAAGCGGGCAGGGGACACCGGGGAGCTGTTTTTT.

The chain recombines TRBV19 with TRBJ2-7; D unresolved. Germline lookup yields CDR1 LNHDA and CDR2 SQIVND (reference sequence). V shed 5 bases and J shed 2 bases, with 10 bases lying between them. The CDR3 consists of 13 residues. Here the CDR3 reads CASSSGDPYEQYF. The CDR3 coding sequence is TGTGCCAGTAGTTCCGGAGACCCCTACGAGCAGTACTTC.